This T cell receptor (beta chain) emerged from a study of blood T cell repertoires in COVID-19 (dated by TCRdb to 2018 to 2021). Regarding the complete study: The collaborator samples originated in the United States, Italy and Spain and spanned the acute and convalescent phases of COVID-19. The prospective study material was composed of cDNA or gDNA derived from T cells, B-cell-depleted T cells, or PBMCs. Deeply sampled blood TCRbeta repertoires from subjects exposed to, actively infected with, or recovered from COVID-19 were included in the dataset. The repertoires were made available in a free public database intended to serve as a resource for research on the immune response to SARS-CoV-2. The samples were drawn from two sources: the first 160 participants of the ongoing ImmuneRACE study, and 1,000 to 1,500 subjects contributed by 6 global collaborators. Nearly every sample came with metadata listing a de-identified subject ID, COVID-19 status, age in years and sex. HLA class I and class II types, where available, came from metadata supplied by the sample provider rather than from assay-based typing.

TCRbeta CDR3 regions were amplified from genomic DNA using the immunoSEQ Assay, a bias-controlled multiplex PCR. The authors processed their data as follows. The number of nucleated cells in each sample was estimated by amplification of reference gene primers within the assay. To quantify the absolute abundance of each unique TCRbeta CDR3 rearrangement, sequence reads were collapsed and filtered. For each sample, productive Simpson clonality was calculated as the square root of Simpson's diversity index across productive rearrangements. This is the immuneACCESS table as TCRdb keeps it, with only in-frame sequences that have V and J called. A part of the clones is gone; compared with another copy, unresolved V genes explain less than half, and the rest is unexplained. Clone size and the V and J calls come from that table; the DNA yielded D and trimming. The sample table contains around 150,000 clones; only one count was recorded for approximately 84% of them. More than 11% of the sample rests with the top ten.

From cysteine to phenylalanine, the CDR3 is 13 amino acids long. Only the CDR3 DNA stays, 39 bases, in frame from base 1. V sheds 1 base and J sheds 8 bases, leaving 11 bases between their ends. CDR1 and CDR2 (SNHLY, FYNNEI) derive from the germline V gene. To note about this clone: Its cognate antigen has yet to be identified. Per-nucleotide qualities are absent, and no much larger clonotype sits a single base away.

Collaborating institutions collected whole blood in K2EDTA tubes following their own protocols. For TCRbeta analysis, collaborators shipped samples in one of three forms: frozen whole blood, isolated PBMCs, or DNA extracted from either of those sample types. Findings and caveats that apply to the study as a whole: The amount of clinical and demographic metadata varied by source and participant and was provided uncurated.

The sequence came from a woman of 80 years or more with acute or convalescent COVID-19. The chain uses TRBV2 and TRBJ1-2, and perhaps TRBD1 as D gene, on 5 matching bases. Material: peripheral blood. In nucleotide form, the sequence is TGTGCCAGCAGTGAAGGGGGGGAGCGGGGCTACACCTTC. It is translated as CASSEGGERGYTF.